The rows below give T cell receptor beta chains drawn from one sample of a study of T cells in localized non-small cell lung cancer. Clones were read by immunoSEQ multiplex PCR, and TCRdb kept only the in-frame ones, dropping some. The sample holds roughly 38,000 clones, 80% to 90% seen once. Sequencing used peripheral blood, obtained before any cancer treatment. The receptors shown here come from a woman aged 35-70 years with stage I lung adenocarcinoma. Each CDR3 is given with its conserved first and last residue. Each record gives: clone size, J gene, V gene, D gene, CDR3 protein, CDR3 DNA. The D gene is left open where the match is weak. A row's size may be missing; if present it is once, few, many or a size class.

NA	TRBJ2-7	TRBV29-1	TRBD2	CSVEVSGREGSRYF	TGCAGCGTTGAAGTTAGCGGGAGGGAGGGTTCAAGGTACTTC
NA	TRBJ2-2	TRBV5-1	TRBD2	CASSSGTSGGAGELFF	TGCGCCAGCAGCTCCGGAACTAGCGGGGGGGCCGGGGAGCTGTTTTTT
NA	TRBJ2-1	TRBV30	NA	CAWSPTQGRYNEQFF	TGTGCCTGGAGCCCTACCCAGGGCCGGTACAATGAGCAGTTCTTC
NA	TRBJ1-5	TRBV28	NA	CASSLGVGLNQPQHF	TGTGCCAGCAGTTTGGGGGTTGGATTGAATCAGCCCCAGCATTTT
NA	TRBJ2-1	TRBV5-1	TRBD2	CASSVLAGVGNEQFF	TGCGCCAGCAGCGTACTAGCGGGAGTGGGGAATGAGCAGTTCTTC
NA	TRBJ1-3	TRBV10-3	TRBD1	CAISQDRSHSGNTIYF	TGTGCCATCAGTCAGGACAGGAGCCACTCTGGAAACACCATATATTTT
NA	TRBJ2-2	TRBV19	TRBD2	CASKGTSAGELFF	TGTGCCAGTAAGGGGACTAGCGCCGGGGAGCTGTTTTTT
NA	TRBJ2-7	TRBV4-2	TRBD2	CASSQDSTSGSHEQYF	TGTGCCAGCAGCCAAGATAGCACTAGCGGGAGCCACGAGCAGTACTTC
NA	TRBJ1-4	TRBV28	TRBD1	CASSGDSENEKLFF	TGTGCCAGCAGCGGGGACAGTGAAAATGAAAAACTGTTTTTT
NA	TRBJ2-7	TRBV5-1	NA	CASSFWSGQGSYEQYF	TGCGCCAGCAGCTTTTGGTCGGGGCAGGGCTCCTACGAGCAGTACTTC
NA	TRBJ1-4	TRBV6-1	NA	CASRVRQREKLFF	TGTGCCAGCAGGGTACGCCAGCGTGAAAAACTGTTTTTT
NA	TRBJ1-5	TRBV4-1	TRBD1	CASSPGGQELYSNQPQHF	TGCGCCAGCAGCCCAGGGGGACAGGAGTTATATAGCAATCAGCCCCAGCATTTT
NA	TRBJ1-1	TRBV7-7	NA	CASSLAIRRTDTEAFF	TGTGCTAGCAGCTTAGCGATACGACGGACGGACACTGAAGCTTTCTTT
NA	TRBJ1-4	TRBV7-9	NA	CASSSHEKLFF	TGTGCCAGCAGTTCACACGAAAAACTGTTTTTT
NA	TRBJ1-1	TRBV7-8	NA	CASSLGVTNTEAFF	TGTGCCAGCAGCTTAGGTGTTACGAACACTGAAGCTTTCTTT
NA	TRBJ1-5	TRBV28	TRBD1	CASRPGQELFGNQPQHF	TGTGCCAGCAGGCCGGGACAGGAGTTGTTCGGCAATCAGCCCCAGCATTTT
NA	TRBJ1-1	TRBV6-5	NA	CASRGAGTAATEAFF	TGTGCCAGCAGAGGGGCCGGGACCGCGGCCACTGAAGCTTTCTTT
NA	TRBJ2-1	TRBV19	NA	CASSIRGYVSNEQFF	TGTGCCAGTAGTATACGGGGTTATGTCAGCAATGAGCAGTTCTTC
NA	TRBJ2-7	TRBV30	NA	CAWTSGGGYEQYF	TGTGCCTGGACTAGCGGAGGGGGCTACGAGCAGTACTTC
NA	TRBJ1-5	TRBV19	TRBD1	CATTGTGRPQHF	TGTGCCACAACCGGGACAGGGAGGCCCCAGCATTTT
NA	TRBJ2-2	TRBV5-1	TRBD2	CASSLAVTSPLTGELFF	TGCGCCAGCAGCTTGGCCGTGACTAGCCCTCTCACCGGGGAGCTGTTTTTT
NA	TRBJ2-1	TRBV7-2	TRBD1	CASSVDRASYNEQFF	TGTGCCAGCAGCGTCGACAGGGCCTCCTACAATGAGCAGTTCTTC
once	TRBJ1-2	TRBV6-6	TRBD1	CASSFQTGNYGYTF	TGTGCCAGCAGTTTCCAGACAGGGAACTATGGCTACACCTTC
NA	TRBJ2-7	TRBV9	NA	CASSVDPGEDEQYF	TGTGCCAGCAGCGTAGATCCAGGGGAAGACGAGCAGTACTTC
NA	TRBJ2-5	TRBV18	TRBD2	CASSPGLAGETQYF	TGTGCCAGCTCACCCGGGCTAGCGGGAGAGACCCAGTACTTC
once	TRBJ2-2	TRBV11-3	NA	CASSHEGELFF	TGTGCCAGCAGCCACGAGGGGGAGCTGTTTTTT
NA	TRBJ2-5	TRBV2	TRBD2	CAFRRGRKETQYF	TGTGCCTTCCGTCGCGGGAGGAAGGAGACCCAGTACTTC
NA	TRBJ2-7	TRBV27	TRBD2	CASSLTSGSYEQYF	TGTGCCAGCAGTTTGACTAGCGGCTCCTACGAGCAGTACTTC
NA	TRBJ1-2	TRBV6-5	NA	CASSYSIGAANYGYTF	TGTGCCAGCAGTTACTCGATCGGCGCAGCTAACTATGGCTACACCTTC
NA	TRBJ2-1	TRBV7-9	TRBD2	CASSSPSGSYNEQFF	TGTGCCAGCAGCTCTCCTAGCGGGTCCTACAATGAGCAGTTCTTC
NA	TRBJ2-7	TRBV30	NA	CASGNQGSYEQYF	TGTGCCTCAGGAAACCAGGGGTCCTACGAGCAGTACTTC
once	TRBJ1-2	TRBV5-4	NA	CASSHPRGNYGYTF	TGTGCCAGCAGCCACCCTCGGGGAAACTATGGCTACACCTTC
NA	TRBJ2-7	TRBV9	TRBD2	CASSPHRGLVVGKGYEQYF	TGTGCCAGCAGCCCCCACCGGGGACTAGTCGTAGGGAAGGGATACGAGCAGTACTTC
NA	TRBJ2-3	TRBV29-1	NA	CSVESDTDTQYF	TGCAGCGTTGAAAGCGACACAGATACGCAGTATTTT
NA	TRBJ1-4	TRBV9	NA	CASSEGGTNEKLFF	TGTGCCAGCAGCGAAGGTGGAACTAATGAAAAACTGTTTTTT
NA	TRBJ2-3	TRBV4-1	NA	CASSQDVRGLRYF	TGCGCCAGCAGCCAAGACGTGCGCGGGCTTAGGTATTTT
NA	TRBJ2-7	TRBV28	NA	CASSPILARRRESYEQYF	TGTGCCAGCAGTCCCATATTAGCCCGCCGACGGGAAAGCTACGAGCAGTACTTC
NA	TRBJ2-1	TRBV25-1	NA	CASGQSGRSYNEQFF	TGTGCCAGCGGCCAGAGCGGTCGCTCCTACAATGAGCAGTTCTTC
NA	TRBJ1-1	TRBV2	NA	CASSPGQGRGLNTEAFF	TGTGCCAGCAGCCCGGGGCAGGGGAGAGGTTTGAACACTGAAGCTTTCTTT
NA	TRBJ2-2	TRBV4-1	NA	CASSQGQGPGRNTGELFF	TGCGCCAGCAGCCAAGGTCAGGGTCCCGGGAGGAACACCGGGGAGCTGTTTTTT
NA	TRBJ1-2	TRBV30	TRBD1	CAWGQGRGYTF	TGTGCCTGGGGACAGGGAAGGGGCTACACCTTC
NA	TRBJ1-4	TRBV5-8	NA	CASSLGIKYEKLFF	TGTGCCAGCAGCTTGGGTATAAAGTATGAAAAACTGTTTTTT
NA	TRBJ2-2	TRBV4-2	TRBD1	CASSQSQGALGTGELFF	TGTGCCAGCAGCCAATCACAGGGGGCGCTGGGCACCGGGGAGCTGTTTTTT
NA	TRBJ1-1	TRBV19	TRBD1	CASSATGGGTEAFF	TGTGCCAGTAGTGCGACAGGGGGTGGAACTGAAGCTTTCTTT
NA	TRBJ2-3	TRBV18	NA	CASSPGYSADTQYF	TGTGCCAGCTCACCGGGATATAGCGCAGATACGCAGTATTTT
NA	TRBJ2-2	TRBV4-1	NA	CASSHVAGELFF	TGCGCCAGCAGCCACGTCGCCGGGGAGCTGTTTTTT
NA	TRBJ2-5	TRBV18	TRBD2	CASSGLHQETQYF	TGTGCCAGCTCGGGACTACACCAAGAGACCCAGTACTTC
NA	TRBJ2-5	TRBV7-3	NA	CASSEQGTGETQYF	TGTGCCAGCAGCGAGCAGGGTACCGGCGAGACCCAGTACTTC
NA	TRBJ2-7	TRBV15	NA	CATSRDRSYEQYF	TGTGCCACCAGCAGAGACAGATCCTACGAGCAGTACTTC
NA	TRBJ1-4	TRBV18	NA	CASSPLERRLGQLNEKLFF	TGTGCCAGCTCACCATTGGAGAGAAGGCTAGGTCAGCTTAATGAAAAACTGTTTTTT
NA	TRBJ1-2	TRBV20-1	NA	CSATRVNGYTF	TGCAGCGCAACACGGGTAAATGGCTACACCTTC
NA	TRBJ1-1	TRBV2	TRBD1	CASSEALQAGGMNTEAFF	TGTGCCAGCAGTGAAGCGCTTCAGGCAGGGGGCATGAACACTGAAGCTTTCTTT
NA	TRBJ1-1	TRBV19	TRBD1	CASSIGTGGAFTEAFF	TGTGCCAGTAGTATCGGGACAGGGGGCGCGTTCACTGAAGCTTTCTTT
NA	TRBJ2-3	TRBV25-1	NA	CASSEWGAGDTQYF	TGTGCCAGCAGTGAATGGGGGGCAGGAGATACGCAGTATTTT
NA	TRBJ2-7	TRBV4-2	TRBD2	CASSLPLAGESYEQYF	TGTGCCAGCAGCTTACCCCTAGCGGGAGAAAGCTACGAGCAGTACTTC
NA	TRBJ1-4	TRBV19	NA	CASSIPQGEKLFF	TGTGCCAGTAGTATACCACAAGGGGAAAAACTGTTTTTT